This TCR beta chain is from a study of spatial heterogeneity in lung cancer. Time point in this sample: sample taken at primary tumor resection. Unsorted whole RNA of tumor, nontumor lung or frozen PBMC was sequenced. There are a few counts of this clonotype. Germline-derived CDR1 and CDR2 are SQVTM and ANQGSEA. The CDR3 covers 12 residues. Trimming took 5 bases from V and 4 from J, leaving 6 bases between them. TCRdb re-called the 5' RACE reads with MiXCR, one entry per CDR3 protein. The table lists approximately 40,000 distinct CDR3 sequences, around 15% of them singletons, with 50% to 60% in the top ten.

The input for sequencing was PBMCs, taken at surgery. The chain links TRBV29-1 to TRBJ2-6, with D uncertain. The TCR comes from a male donor with early-stage non-small cell lung cancer. CDR3 sequence (DNA): TGCAGCGTTCACCACGGGGCCAACGTCCTGACTTTC. Its translation: CSVHHGANVLTF.